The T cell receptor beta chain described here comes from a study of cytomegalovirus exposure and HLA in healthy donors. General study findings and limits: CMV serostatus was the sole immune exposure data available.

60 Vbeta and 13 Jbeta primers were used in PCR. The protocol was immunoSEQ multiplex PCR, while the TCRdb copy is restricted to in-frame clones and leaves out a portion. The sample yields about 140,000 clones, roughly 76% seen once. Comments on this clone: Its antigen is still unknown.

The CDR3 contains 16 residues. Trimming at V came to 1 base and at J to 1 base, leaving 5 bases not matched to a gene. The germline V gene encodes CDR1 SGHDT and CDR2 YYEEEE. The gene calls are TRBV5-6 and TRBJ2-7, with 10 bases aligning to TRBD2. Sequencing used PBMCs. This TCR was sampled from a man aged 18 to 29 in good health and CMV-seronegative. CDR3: CASSLSPSGSSYEQYF. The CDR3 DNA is TGTGCCAGCAGCTTGTCCCCTAGCGGGAGTTCCTACGAGCAGTACTTC. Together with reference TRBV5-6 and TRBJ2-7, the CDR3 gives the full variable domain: DAGVTQSPTHLIKTRGQQVTLRCSPKSGHDTVSWYQQALGQGPQFIFQYYEEEERQRGNFPDRFSGHQFPNYSSELNVNALLLGDSALYLCASSLSPSGSSYEQYFGPGTRLTVT.